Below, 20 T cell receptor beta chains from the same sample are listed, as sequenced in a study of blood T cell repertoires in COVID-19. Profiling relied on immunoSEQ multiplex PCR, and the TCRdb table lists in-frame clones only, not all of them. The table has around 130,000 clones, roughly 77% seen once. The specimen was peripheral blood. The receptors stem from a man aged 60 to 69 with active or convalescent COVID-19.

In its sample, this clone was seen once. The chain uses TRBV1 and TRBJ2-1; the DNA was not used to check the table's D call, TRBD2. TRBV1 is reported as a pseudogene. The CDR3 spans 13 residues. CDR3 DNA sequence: TGCACCAGCAGCCTCCCTGCGCGGTATGAGCAGTTCTTC. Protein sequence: CTSSLPARYEQFF.

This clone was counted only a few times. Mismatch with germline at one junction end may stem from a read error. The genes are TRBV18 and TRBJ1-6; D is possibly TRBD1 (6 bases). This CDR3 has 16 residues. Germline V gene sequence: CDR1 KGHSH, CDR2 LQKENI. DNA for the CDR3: TGTGCCAGCTCCCCACAGGGATCGGGAGCTGATTCACCCCTCCACTTT. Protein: CASSPQGSGADSPLHF. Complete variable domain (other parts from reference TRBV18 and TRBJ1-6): NAGVMQNPRHLVRRRGQEARLRCSPMKGHSHVYWYRQLPEEGLKFMVYLQKENIIDESGMPKERFSAEFPKEGPSILRIQQVVRGDSAAYFCASSPQGSGADSPLHFGNGTRLTVT.

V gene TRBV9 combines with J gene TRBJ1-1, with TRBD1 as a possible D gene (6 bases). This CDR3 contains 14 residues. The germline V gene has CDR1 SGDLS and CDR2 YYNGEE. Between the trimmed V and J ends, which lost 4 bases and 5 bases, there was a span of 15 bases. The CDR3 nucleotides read TGTGCCAGCAGCCCCGGACAGATACGAACTGAAGCTTTCTTT. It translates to CASSPGQIRTEAFF. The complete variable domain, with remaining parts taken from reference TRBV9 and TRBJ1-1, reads DSGVTQTPKHLITATGQRVTLRCSPRSGDLSVYWYQQSLDQGLQFLIQYYNGEERAKGNILERFSAQQFPDLHSELNLSSLELGDSALYFCASSPGQIRTEAFFGQGTRLTVV.

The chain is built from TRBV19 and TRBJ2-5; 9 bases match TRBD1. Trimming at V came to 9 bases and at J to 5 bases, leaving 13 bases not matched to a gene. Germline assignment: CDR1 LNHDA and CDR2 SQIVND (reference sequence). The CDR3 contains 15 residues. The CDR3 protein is CASGFRDRVRETQYF. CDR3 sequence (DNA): TGTGCCAGCGGTTTTCGGGACAGGGTTAGGGAGACCCAGTACTTC. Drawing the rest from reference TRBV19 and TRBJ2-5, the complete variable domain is DGGITQSPKYLFRKEGQNVTLSCEQNLNHDAMYWYRQDPGQGLRLIYYSQIVNDFQKGDIAEGYSVSREKKESFPLTVTSAQKNPTAFYLCASGFRDRVRETQYFGPGTRLLVL.

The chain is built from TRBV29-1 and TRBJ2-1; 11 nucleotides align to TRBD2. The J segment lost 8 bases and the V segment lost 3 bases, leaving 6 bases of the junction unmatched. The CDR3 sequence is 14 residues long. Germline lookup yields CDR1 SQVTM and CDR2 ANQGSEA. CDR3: CSVERLAGSYEQFF. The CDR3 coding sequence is TGCAGCGTTGAGAGACTAGCGGGATCCTATGAGCAGTTCTTC.

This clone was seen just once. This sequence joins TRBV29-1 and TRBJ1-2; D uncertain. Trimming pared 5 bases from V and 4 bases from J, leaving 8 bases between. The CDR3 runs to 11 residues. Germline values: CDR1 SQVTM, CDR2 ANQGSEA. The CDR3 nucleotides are TGCAGCGTTACACACGCCTATGGCTACACCTTC. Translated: CSVTHAYGYTF.

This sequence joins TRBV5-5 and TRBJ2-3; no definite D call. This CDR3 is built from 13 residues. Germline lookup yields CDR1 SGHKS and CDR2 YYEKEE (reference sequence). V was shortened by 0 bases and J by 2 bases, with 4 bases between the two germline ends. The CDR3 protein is CASSLVATDTQYF. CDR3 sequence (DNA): TGTGCCAGCAGCTTGGTAGCCACAGATACGCAGTATTTT. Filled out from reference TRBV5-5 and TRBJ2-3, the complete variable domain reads DAGVTQSPTHLIKTRGQQVTLRCSPISGHKSVSWYQQVLGQGPQFIFQYYEKEERGRGNFPDRFSARQFPNYSSELNVNALLLGDSALYLCASSLVATDTQYFGPGTRLTVL.

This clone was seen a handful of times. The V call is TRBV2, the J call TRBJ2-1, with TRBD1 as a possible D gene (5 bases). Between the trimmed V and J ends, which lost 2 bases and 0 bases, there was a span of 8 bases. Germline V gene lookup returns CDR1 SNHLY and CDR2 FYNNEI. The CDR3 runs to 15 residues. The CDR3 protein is CASSEQGSSYNEQFF. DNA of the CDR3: TGTGCCAGCAGTGAACAGGGAAGCTCCTACAATGAGCAGTTCTTC.

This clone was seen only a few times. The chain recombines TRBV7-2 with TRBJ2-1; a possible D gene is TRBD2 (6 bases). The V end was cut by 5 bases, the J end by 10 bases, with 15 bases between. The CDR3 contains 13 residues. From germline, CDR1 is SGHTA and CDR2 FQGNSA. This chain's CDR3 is CASSPSGVGEQFF. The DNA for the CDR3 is TGTGCCAGCAGCCCGTCGGGGGTAGGGGAGCAGTTCTTC.

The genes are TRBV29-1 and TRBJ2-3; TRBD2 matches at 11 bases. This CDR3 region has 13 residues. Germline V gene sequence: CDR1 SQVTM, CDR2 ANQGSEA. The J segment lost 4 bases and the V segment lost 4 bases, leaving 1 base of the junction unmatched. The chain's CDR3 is CSVVAGGADTQYF. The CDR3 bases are TGCAGCGTTGTAGCGGGAGGGGCAGATACGCAGTATTTT.

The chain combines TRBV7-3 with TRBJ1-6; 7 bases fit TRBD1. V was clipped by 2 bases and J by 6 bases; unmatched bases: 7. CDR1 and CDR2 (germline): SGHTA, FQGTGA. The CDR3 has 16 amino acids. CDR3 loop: CASSLGRDRPNSPLHF. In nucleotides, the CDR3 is TGTGCCAGCAGCTTAGGCCGGGACAGACCTAATTCACCCCTCCACTTT.

The chain's CDR3 is CATPPLAGVMNNEQFF. CDR3 nucleotide sequence: TGTGCCACCCCACCCCTAGCGGGAGTGATGAATAATGAGCAGTTCTTC. V and J are TRBV6-4 and TRBJ2-1, with 10 bases aligning to TRBD2. The CDR3 runs to 16 residues. The V segment lost 10 bases and the J segment 7 bases; nucleotides outside the gene matches: 16. Germline loops: CDR1 MRHNA, CDR2 SNTAGT.

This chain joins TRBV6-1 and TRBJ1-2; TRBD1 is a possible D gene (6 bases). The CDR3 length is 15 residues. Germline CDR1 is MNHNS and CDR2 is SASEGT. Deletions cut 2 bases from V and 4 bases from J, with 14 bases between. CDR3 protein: CASSEPATGTYGYTF. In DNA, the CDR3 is TGTGCCAGCAGTGAACCCGCGACAGGCACCTATGGCTACACCTTC.

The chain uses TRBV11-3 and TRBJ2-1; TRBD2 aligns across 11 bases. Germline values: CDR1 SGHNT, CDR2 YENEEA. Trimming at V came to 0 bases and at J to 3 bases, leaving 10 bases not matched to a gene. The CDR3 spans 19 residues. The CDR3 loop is CASSLEGAVAGGYYNEQFF. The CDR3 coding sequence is TGTGCCAGCAGCTTAGAAGGGGCGGTAGCGGGAGGGTACTACAATGAGCAGTTCTTC.

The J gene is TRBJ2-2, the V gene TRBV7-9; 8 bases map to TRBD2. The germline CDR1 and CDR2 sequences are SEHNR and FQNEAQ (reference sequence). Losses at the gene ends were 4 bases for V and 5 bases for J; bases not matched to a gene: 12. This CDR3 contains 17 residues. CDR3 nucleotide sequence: TGTGCCAGCAGCTGGGGGAGCGGGAGTAGTCCAACCGGGGAGCTGTTTTTT. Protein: CASSWGSGSSPTGELFF.

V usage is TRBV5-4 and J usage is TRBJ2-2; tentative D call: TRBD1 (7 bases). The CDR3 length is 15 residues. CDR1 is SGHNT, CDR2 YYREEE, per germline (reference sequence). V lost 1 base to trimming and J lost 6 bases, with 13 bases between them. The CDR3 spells CASSLSRGEAGELFF. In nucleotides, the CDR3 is TGTGCCAGCAGCTTGAGCAGGGGGGAAGCCGGGGAGCTGTTTTTT.

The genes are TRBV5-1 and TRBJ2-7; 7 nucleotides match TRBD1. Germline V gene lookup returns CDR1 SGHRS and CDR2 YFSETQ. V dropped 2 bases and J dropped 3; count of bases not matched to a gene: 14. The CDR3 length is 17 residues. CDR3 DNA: TGCGCCAGCAGCTTTTCCTTATTGACAGGGAGAGACTACGAGCAGTACTTC. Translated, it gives CASSFSLLTGRDYEQYF.

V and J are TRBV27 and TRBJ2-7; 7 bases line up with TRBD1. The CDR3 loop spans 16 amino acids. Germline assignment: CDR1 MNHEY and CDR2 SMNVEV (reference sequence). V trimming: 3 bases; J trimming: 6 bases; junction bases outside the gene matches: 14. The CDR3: CASSFGSPGQRLEQYF. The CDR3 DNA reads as TGTGCCAGCAGTTTTGGTTCCCCGGGACAGAGGCTCGAGCAGTACTTC.

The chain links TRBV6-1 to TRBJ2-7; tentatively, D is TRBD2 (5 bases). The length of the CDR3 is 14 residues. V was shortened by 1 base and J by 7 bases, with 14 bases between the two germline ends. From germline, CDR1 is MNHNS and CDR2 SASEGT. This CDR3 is CASSEGPGLNEQYF. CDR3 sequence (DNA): TGTGCCAGCAGTGAAGGGCCAGGACTGAATGAGCAGTACTTC.

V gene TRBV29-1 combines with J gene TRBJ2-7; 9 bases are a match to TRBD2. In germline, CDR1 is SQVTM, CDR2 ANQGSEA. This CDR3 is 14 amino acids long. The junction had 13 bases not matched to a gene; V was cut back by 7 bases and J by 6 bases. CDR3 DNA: TGCAGCGCCCTCCTCCAGCGGGAGGAGAGCGAGCAGTACTTC. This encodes CSALLQREESEQYF.